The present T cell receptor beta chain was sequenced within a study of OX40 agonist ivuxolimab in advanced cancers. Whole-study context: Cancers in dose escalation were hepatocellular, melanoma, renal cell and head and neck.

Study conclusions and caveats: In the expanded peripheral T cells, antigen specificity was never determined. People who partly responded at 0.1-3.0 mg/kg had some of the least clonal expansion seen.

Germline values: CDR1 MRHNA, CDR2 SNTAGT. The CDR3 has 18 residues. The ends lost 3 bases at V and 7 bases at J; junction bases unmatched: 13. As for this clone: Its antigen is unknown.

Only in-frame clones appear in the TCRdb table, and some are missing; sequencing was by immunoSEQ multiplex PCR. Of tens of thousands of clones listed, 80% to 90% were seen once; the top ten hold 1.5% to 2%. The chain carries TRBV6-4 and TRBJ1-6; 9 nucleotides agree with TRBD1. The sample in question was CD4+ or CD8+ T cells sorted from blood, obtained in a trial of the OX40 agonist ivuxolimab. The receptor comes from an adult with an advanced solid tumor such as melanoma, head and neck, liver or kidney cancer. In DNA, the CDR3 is TGTGCCAGCAGTGATGATTCGTGGCTGACAGGGGGGAATTCACCCCTCCACTTT. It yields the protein CASSDDSWLTGGNSPLHF.